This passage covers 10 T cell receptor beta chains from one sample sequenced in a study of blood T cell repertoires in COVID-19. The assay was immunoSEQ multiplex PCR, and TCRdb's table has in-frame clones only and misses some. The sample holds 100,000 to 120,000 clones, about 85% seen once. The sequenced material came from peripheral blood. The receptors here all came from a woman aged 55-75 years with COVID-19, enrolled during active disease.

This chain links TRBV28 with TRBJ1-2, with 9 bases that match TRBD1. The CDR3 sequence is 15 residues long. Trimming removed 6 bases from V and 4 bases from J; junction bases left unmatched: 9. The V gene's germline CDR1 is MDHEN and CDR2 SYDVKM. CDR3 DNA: TGTGCCAGCAGAGGAGCGGGACAGGGTGGCTATGGCTACACCTTC. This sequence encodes CASRGAGQGGYGYTF.

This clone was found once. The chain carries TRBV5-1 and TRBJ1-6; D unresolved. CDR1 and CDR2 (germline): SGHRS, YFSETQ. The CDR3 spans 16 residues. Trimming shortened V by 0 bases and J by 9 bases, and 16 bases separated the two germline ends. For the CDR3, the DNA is TGCGCCAGCAGCTTGGCGATGCCCCGGGGTGGTTCACCCCTCCACTTT. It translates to CASSLAMPRGGSPLHF.

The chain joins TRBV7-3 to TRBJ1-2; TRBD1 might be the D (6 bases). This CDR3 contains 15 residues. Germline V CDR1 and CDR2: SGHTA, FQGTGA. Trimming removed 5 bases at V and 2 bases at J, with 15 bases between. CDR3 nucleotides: TGTGCCAGCAGCCCCTCCAGACAGGAGAACTATGGCTACACCTTC. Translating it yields CASSPSRQENYGYTF.

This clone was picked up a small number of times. CDR3 loop: CASSTGLTGGKLFF. In nucleotides, the CDR3 is TGTGCCAGCTCAACCGGGTTGACAGGGGGAAAACTGTTTTTT. This rearrangement joins TRBV18 to TRBJ1-4, with 9 bases identical to TRBD1. The germline V gene encodes CDR1 KGHSH and CDR2 LQKENI. CDR3 length equals 14 residues. With V trimmed by 5 bases and J by 10 bases, 8 bases remained unmatched.

DNA of the CDR3: TGTGCCAGTAGTCCGCGACTAGCGGGGGTAGATACGCAGTATTTT. This gives the protein CASSPRLAGVDTQYF. The V and J genes are TRBV19 and TRBJ2-3; TRBD2 aligns across 12 bases. The junction had 5 bases not matched to a gene; V was cut back by 5 bases and J by 5 bases. CDR3 length: 15 residues. Per germline, CDR1 LNHDA and CDR2 SQIVND (reference sequence). The whole variable domain, remainder taken from reference TRBV19 and TRBJ2-3, is DGGITQSPKYLFRKEGQNVTLSCEQNLNHDAMYWYRQDPGQGLRLIYYSQIVNDFQKGDIAEGYSVSREKKESFPLTVTSAQKNPTAFYLCASSPRLAGVDTQYFGPGTRLTVL.

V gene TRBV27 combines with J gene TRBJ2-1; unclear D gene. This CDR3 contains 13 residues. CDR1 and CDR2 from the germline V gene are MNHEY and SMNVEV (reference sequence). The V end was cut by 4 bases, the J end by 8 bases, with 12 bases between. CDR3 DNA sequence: TGTGCCAGCAGTTCGAACACCCCATATGAGCAGTTCTTC. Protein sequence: CASSSNTPYEQFF.

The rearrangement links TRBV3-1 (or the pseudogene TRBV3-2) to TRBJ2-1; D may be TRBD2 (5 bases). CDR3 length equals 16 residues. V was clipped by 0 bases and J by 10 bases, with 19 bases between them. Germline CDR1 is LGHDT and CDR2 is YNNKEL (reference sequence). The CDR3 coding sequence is TGTGCCAGCAGCCAAGATCGGAGGCCTCACCCGACCGAGCAGTTCTTC. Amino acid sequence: CASSQDRRPHPTEQFF.

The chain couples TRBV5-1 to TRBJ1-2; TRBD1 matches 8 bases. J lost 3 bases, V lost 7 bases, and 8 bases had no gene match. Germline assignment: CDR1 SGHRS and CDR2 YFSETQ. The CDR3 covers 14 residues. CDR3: CASRDRSRDYGYTF. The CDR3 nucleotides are TGCGCCAGCCGGGACAGGTCTAGGGACTATGGCTACACCTTC.

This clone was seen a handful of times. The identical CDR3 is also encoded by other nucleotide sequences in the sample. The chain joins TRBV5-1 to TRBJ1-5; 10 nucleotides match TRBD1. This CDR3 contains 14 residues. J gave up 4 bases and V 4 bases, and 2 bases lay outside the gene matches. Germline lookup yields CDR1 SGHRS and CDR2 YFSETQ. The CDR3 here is CASSPGQGNQPQHF. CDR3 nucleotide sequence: TGCGCCAGCAGCCCGGGACAGGGGAATCAGCCCCAGCATTTT. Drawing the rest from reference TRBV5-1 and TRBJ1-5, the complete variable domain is KAGVTQTPRYLIKTRGQQVTLSCSPISGHRSVSWYQQTPGQGLQFLFEYFSETQRNKGNFPGRFSGRQFSNSRSEMNVSTLELGDSALYLCASSPGQGNQPQHFGDGTRLSIL.

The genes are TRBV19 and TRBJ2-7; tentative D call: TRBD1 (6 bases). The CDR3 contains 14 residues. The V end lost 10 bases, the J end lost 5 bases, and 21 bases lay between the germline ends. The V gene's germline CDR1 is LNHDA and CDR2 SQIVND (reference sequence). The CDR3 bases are TGTGCCACCTCACGAGGCAGGGGATTCCACGAGCAGTACTTC. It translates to CATSRGRGFHEQYF. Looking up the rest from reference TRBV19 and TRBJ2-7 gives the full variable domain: DGGITQSPKYLFRKEGQNVTLSCEQNLNHDAMYWYRQDPGQGLRLIYYSQIVNDFQKGDIAEGYSVSREKKESFPLTVTSAQKNPTAFYLCATSRGRGFHEQYFGPGTRLTVT.